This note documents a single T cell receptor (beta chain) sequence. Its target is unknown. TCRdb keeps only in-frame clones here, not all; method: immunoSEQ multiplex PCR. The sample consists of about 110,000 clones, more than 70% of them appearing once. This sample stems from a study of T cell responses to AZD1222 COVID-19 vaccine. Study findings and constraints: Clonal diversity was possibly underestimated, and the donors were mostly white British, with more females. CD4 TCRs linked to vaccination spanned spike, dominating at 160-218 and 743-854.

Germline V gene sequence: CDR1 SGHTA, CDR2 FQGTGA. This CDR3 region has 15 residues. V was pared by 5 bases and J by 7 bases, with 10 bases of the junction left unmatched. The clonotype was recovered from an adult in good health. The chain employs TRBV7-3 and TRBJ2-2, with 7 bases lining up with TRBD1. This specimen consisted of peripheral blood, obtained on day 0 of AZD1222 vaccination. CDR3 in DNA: TGTGCCAGCAGCCGGGGACAGACTCTGGGCGGGGAGCTGTTTTTT. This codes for CASSRGQTLGGELFF.